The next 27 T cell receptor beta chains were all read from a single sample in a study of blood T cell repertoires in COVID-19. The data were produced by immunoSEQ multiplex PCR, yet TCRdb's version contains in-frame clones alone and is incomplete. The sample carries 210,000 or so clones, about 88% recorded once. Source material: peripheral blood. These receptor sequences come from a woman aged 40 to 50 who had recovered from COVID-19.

For the CDR3, the DNA is TGTGCCAGCTCCCCCAGGGTGGGAGAGACCCAGTACTTC. Its protein is CASSPRVGETQYF. This sequence joins TRBV18 and TRBJ2-5; D may be TRBD1 (5 bases). The CDR3 is 13 amino acids. V lost 6 bases to trimming and J lost 4 bases, with 12 bases between them. Germline lookup yields CDR1 KGHSH and CDR2 LQKENI. The full variable domain, rest sourced from reference TRBV18 and TRBJ2-5, is NAGVMQNPRHLVRRRGQEARLRCSPMKGHSHVYWYRQLPEEGLKFMVYLQKENIIDESGMPKERFSAEFPKEGPSILRIQQVVRGDSAAYFCASSPRVGETQYFGPGTRLLVL.

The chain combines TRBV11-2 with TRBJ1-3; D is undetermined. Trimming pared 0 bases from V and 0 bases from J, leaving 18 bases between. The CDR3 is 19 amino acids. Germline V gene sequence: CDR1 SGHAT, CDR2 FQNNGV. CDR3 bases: TGTGCCAGCAGCTTAGATAGTGGGCAGGCGCCTTTCTCTGGAAACACCATATATTTT. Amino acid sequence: CASSLDSGQAPFSGNTIYF.

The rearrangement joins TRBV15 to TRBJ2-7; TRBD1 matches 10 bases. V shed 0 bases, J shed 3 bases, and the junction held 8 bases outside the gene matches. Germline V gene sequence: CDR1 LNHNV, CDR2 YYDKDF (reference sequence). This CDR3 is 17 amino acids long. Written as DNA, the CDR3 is TGTGCCACCAGCAGAGATTACCCGGGACAGGGGAGCTACGAGCAGTACTTC. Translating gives CATSRDYPGQGSYEQYF.

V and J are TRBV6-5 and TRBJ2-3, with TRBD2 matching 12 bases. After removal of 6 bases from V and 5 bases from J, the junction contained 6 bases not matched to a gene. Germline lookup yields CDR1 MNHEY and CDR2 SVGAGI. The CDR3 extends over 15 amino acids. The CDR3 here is CASRALAGGEDTQYF. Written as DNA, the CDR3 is TGTGCCAGCAGGGCTCTAGCGGGAGGGGAAGATACGCAGTATTTT.

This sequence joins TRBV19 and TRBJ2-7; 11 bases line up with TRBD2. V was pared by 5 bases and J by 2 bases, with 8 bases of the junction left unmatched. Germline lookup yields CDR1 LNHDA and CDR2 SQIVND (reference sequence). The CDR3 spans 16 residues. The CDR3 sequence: CASSWFASGRPYEQYF. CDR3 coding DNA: TGTGCCAGTAGTTGGTTCGCTAGCGGGAGGCCCTACGAGCAGTACTTC.

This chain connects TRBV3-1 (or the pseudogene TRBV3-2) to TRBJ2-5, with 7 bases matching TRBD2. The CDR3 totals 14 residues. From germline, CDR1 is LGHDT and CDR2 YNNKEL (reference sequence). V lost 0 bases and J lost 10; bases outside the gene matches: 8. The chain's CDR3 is CASSQEGGNRIQYF. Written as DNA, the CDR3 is TGTGCCAGCAGCCAAGAGGGGGGGAATAGAATCCAGTACTTC.

The CDR3 reads CASSYSWTREQYF. CDR3 coding DNA: TGTGCCAGCAGTTACTCATGGACTCGCGAGCAGTACTTC. The chain carries TRBV6-5 and TRBJ2-7, with D maybe TRBD2 (5 bases). Per germline, CDR1 MNHEY and CDR2 SVGAGI. Trimming removed 0 bases from V and 6 bases from J, with 9 bases in between. This CDR3 region has 13 residues.

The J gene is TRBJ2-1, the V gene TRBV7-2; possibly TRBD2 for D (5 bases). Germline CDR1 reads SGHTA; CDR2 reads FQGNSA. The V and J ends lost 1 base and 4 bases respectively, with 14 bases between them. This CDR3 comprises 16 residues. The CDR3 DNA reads TGTGCCAGCAGCTTAGACGCCCTAGCTGGGTACAATGAGCAGTTCTTC. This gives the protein CASSLDALAGYNEQFF. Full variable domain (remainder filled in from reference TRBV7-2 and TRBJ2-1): GAGVSQSPSNKVTEKGKDVELRCDPISGHTALYWYRQSLGQGLEFLIYFQGNSAPDKSGLPSDRFSAERTGGSVSTLTIQRTQQEDSAVYLCASSLDALAGYNEQFFGPGTRLTVL.

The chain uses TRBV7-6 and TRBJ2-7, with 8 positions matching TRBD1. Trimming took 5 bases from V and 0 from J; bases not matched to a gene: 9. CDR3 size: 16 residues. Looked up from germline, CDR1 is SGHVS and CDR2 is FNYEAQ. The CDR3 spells CASSARQGPTSYEQYF. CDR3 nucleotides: TGTGCCAGCAGCGCGAGACAGGGGCCGACCTCCTACGAGCAGTACTTC.

The CDR3 sequence is CASSLTRLASHEQFF. In DNA form, the CDR3 reads TGTGCCAGCAGCTTAACGAGACTAGCTTCCCATGAGCAGTTCTTC. V is TRBV5-5 and J is TRBJ2-1; TRBD2 matches at 7 bases. This CDR3 spans 15 amino acids. V lost 2 bases to trimming and J lost 8 bases; unmatched junction nucleotides: 10. CDR1 is SGHKS and CDR2 is YYEKEE in the germline V gene (reference sequence).

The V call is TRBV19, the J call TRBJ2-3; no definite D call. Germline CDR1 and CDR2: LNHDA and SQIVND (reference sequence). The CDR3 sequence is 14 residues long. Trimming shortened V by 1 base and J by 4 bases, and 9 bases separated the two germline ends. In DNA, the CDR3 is TGTGCCAGTAGTATAGCCCCTCCGTCAGATACGCAGTATTTT. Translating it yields CASSIAPPSDTQYF.

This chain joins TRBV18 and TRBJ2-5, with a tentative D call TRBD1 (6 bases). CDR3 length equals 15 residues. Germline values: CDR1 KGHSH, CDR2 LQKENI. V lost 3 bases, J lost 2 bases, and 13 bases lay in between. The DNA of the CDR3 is TGTGCCAGCTCACCCGAACAACAGGGTCAAGAGACCCAGTACTTC. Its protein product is CASSPEQQGQETQYF.

The CDR3 DNA reads TGCAGCGGGAGGGACTACTCGAACACCGGGGAGCTGTTTTTT. This gives the protein CSGRDYSNTGELFF. The chain links TRBV29-1 to TRBJ2-2, with TRBD2 matching 7 bases. V trimming: 7 bases; J trimming: 0 bases; junction bases outside the gene matches: 5. The CDR3 length is 14 residues. Germline CDR1 SQVTM, CDR2 ANQGSEA.

DNA of the CDR3: TGTGCCAGCAGCCCCGGCTCGCGGGGGTTCGGTGGCTACACCTTC. This translates into CASSPGSRGFGGYTF. V usage is TRBV9 and J usage is TRBJ1-2, with D possibly TRBD1 on 5 matching bases. The germline V gene encodes CDR1 SGDLS and CDR2 YYNGEE. The CDR3 consists of 15 residues. V gave up 4 bases and J gave up 7 bases, with 20 bases separating them.

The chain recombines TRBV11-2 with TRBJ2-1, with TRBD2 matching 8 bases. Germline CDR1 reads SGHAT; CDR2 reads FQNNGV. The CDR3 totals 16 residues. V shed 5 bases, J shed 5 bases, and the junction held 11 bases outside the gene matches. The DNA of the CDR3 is TGTGCCAGCAGCGCCACTAGCGGTAAGGCCAACAATGAGCAGTTCTTC. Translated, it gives CASSATSGKANNEQFF.

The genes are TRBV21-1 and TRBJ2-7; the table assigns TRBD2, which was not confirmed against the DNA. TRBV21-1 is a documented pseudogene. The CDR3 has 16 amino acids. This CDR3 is CASIGGAARGREEQYF. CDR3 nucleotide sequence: TGTGCCAGCATTGGAGGAGCGGCACGGGGGAGGGAAGAGCAGTACTTC.

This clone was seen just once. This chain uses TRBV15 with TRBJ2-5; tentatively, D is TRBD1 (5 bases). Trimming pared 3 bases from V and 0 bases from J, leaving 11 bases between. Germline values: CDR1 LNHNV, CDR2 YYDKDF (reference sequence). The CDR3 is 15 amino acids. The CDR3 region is CATSRRTGDQETQYF. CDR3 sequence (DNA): TGTGCCACCAGCAGGCGAACAGGAGACCAAGAGACCCAGTACTTC.

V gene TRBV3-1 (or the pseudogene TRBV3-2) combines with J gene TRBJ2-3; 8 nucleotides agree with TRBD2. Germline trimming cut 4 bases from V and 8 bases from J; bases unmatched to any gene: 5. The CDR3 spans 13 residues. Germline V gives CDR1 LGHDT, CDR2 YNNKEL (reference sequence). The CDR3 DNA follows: TGTGCCAGCAGCCCAGCGGGAGAGCGTACGCAGTATTTT. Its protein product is CASSPAGERTQYF.

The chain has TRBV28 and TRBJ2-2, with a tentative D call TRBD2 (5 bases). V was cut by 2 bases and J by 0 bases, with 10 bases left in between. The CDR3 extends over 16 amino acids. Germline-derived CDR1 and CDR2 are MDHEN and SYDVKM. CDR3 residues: CASSLIAGTNTGELFF. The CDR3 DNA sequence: TGTGCCAGCAGTTTAATCGCGGGTACGAACACCGGGGAGCTGTTTTTT.

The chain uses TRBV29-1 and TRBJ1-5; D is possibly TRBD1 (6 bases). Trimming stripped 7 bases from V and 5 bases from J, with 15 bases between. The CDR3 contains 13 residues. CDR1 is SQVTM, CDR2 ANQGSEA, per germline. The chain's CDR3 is CSATVTGHQPQHF. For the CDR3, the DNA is TGCAGCGCCACAGTGACAGGCCATCAGCCCCAGCATTTT.

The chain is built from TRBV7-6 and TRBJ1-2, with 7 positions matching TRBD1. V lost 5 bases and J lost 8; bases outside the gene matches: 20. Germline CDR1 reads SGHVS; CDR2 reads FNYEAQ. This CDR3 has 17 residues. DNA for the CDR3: TGTGCCAGCAGCCCGACCCCTTGGGGGGACAGTGGTACGGGCTACACCTTC. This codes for CASSPTPWGDSGTGYTF.

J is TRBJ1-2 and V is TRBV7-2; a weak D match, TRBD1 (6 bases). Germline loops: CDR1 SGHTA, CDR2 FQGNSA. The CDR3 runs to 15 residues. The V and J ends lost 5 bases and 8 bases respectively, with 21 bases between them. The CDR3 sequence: CASSTDSTYGRGYTF. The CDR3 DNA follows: TGTGCCAGCAGCACGGACAGTACATACGGGCGAGGCTACACCTTC.

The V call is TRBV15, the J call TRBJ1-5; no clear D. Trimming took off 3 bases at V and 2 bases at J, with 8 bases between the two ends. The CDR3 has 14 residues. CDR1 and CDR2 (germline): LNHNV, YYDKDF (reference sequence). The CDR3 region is CATSSPAGNQPQHF. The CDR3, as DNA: TGTGCCACCAGCAGCCCCGCAGGCAATCAGCCCCAGCATTTT.

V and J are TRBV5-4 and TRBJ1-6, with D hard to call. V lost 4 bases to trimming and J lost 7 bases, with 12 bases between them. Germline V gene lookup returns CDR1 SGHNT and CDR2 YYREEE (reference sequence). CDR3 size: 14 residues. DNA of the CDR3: TGTGCCAGCAGCCTAGACACGGGAAATTCACCCCTCCACTTT. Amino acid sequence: CASSLDTGNSPLHF. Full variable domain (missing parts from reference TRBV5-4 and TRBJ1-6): ETGVTQSPTHLIKTRGQQVTLRCSSQSGHNTVSWYQQALGQGPQFIFQYYREEENGRGNFPPRFSGLQFPNYSSELNVNALELDDSALYLCASSLDTGNSPLHFGNGTRLTVT.

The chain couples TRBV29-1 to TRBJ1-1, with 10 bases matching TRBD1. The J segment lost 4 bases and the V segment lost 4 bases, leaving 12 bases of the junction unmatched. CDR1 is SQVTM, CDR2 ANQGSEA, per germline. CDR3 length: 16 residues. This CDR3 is CSVVLRGQGSGTEAFF. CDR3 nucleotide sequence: TGCAGCGTTGTATTAAGGGGACAGGGGAGTGGCACTGAAGCTTTCTTT.

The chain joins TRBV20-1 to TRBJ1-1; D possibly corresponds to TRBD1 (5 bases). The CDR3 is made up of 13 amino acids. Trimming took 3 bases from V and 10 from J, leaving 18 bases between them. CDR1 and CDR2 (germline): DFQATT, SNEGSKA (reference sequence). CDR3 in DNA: TGCAGTGCTAGTCTGGGGACTTGGTTTGGAGCTTTCTTT. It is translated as CSASLGTWFGAFF.

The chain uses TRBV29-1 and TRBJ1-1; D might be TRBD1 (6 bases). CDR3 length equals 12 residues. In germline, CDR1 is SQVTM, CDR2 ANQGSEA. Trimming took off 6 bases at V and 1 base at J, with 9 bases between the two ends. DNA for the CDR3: TGCAGCGTAGGGGGGGGGAACACTGAAGCTTTCTTT. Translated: CSVGGGNTEAFF.